Sequencing of this TCR beta chain was carried out in a study of response to subunit inactivated influenza vaccine. TCRdb redid the calling of the RT-PCR reads with MiXCR, one entry per CDR3 protein. The table includes 500,000 to 600,000 distinct CDR3 sequences, approximately 17% detected once. The CDR3 runs 15 residues. V was pared by 7 bases and J by 2 bases, with 6 bases of the junction left unmatched. Sequenced here: CD4+ T cells sorted from PBMCs, sampled less than 30 months after vaccination. The sequence was obtained from a man aged 50 to 69 who received an inactivated influenza vaccine. This chain connects TRBV12-3 or TRBV12-4 to TRBJ2-3; TRBD2 aligns across 10 bases. The CDR3 DNA reads as TGTGCCAGCAAAATAGCGGGGGGTGCCACAGATACGCAGTATTTT. Translation gives CASKIAGGATDTQYF.